The rows below give T cell receptor beta chains drawn from one sample of a study of T cells after yellow fever vaccination. Each CDR3 protein is one row after TCRdb ran MiXCR on the 5' RACE reads. The data show about 140,000 distinct CDR3 sequences, about 8% seen once. This specimen consisted of CD4+ T cells sorted from PBMCs, obtained 5 days after the yellow fever booster vaccination. The receptors originated from a man in his thirties or forties who received the YFV17D yellow fever vaccine. Both conserved end residues are part of each CDR3. D genes are given only for firm matches. Some rows have no size entry. The others give once, few or many, or a class for an expanded clone.

CDR3 protein: CASSLARGQRNTGELFF
CDR3 DNA: TGTGCCAGCAGCTTAGCGCGGGGACAACGAAACACCGGGGAGCTGTTTTTT
clone size: many
D gene: .
V gene: TRBV7-9
J gene: TRBJ2-2

CDR3 protein: CASSLGLAGDNEQFF
CDR3 DNA: TGCGCCAGCAGCCTAGGACTAGCGGGGGACAATGAGCAGTTCTTC
clone size: many
D gene: TRBD2
V gene: TRBV5-1
J gene: TRBJ2-1

CDR3 protein: CASSDFPGQPAKNIQYF
CDR3 DNA: TGTGCCAGCAGTGACTTTCCAGGGCAACCAGCCAAAAACATTCAGTACTTC
clone size: many
D gene: .
V gene: TRBV25-1
J gene: TRBJ2-4

CDR3 protein: CASSQGGRPTGELFF
CDR3 DNA: TGTGCCAGCAGCCAAGGGGGAAGACCAACCGGGGAGCTGTTTTTT
clone size: many
D gene: .
V gene: TRBV3-1
J gene: TRBJ2-2

CDR3 protein: CSARPSGTGLVGANVLTF
CDR3 DNA: TGCAGTGCTAGACCTTCCGGGACAGGCCTTGTTGGGGCCAACGTCCTGACTTTC
clone size: .
D gene: TRBD1
V gene: TRBV20-1
J gene: TRBJ2-6

CDR3 protein: CASSFSLTDTQYF
CDR3 DNA: TGTGCCAGCAGCTTCTCCCTTACCGATACGCAGTATTTT
clone size: many
D gene: .
V gene: TRBV7-2
J gene: TRBJ2-3

CDR3 protein: CASSQGQGGNIQYF
CDR3 DNA: TGTGCCAGCAGCCAGGGACAGGGCGGGAACATTCAGTACTTC
clone size: many
D gene: TRBD1
V gene: TRBV9
J gene: TRBJ2-4

CDR3 protein: CASSLGNRWDTQYF
CDR3 DNA: TGTGCCAGCAGCCTGGGAAATCGCTGGGATACGCAGTATTTT
clone size: many
D gene: .
V gene: TRBV7-2
J gene: TRBJ2-3

CDR3 protein: CATITSGSGGYGYTF
CDR3 DNA: TGTGCCACCATAACCTCTGGGTCGGGTGGCTATGGCTACACCTTC
clone size: .
D gene: .
V gene: TRBV28
J gene: TRBJ1-2

CDR3 protein: CSATGATNYGYTF
CDR3 DNA: TGCAGTGCTACAGGGGCTACTAACTATGGCTACACCTTC
clone size: many
D gene: .
V gene: TRBV20-1
J gene: TRBJ1-2

CDR3 protein: CASSLIESGELFF
CDR3 DNA: TGTGCCAGCAGCTTAATTGAGTCCGGGGAGCTGTTTTTT
clone size: many
D gene: .
V gene: TRBV7-2
J gene: TRBJ2-2

CDR3 protein: CASSHTWQGAYNEQFF
CDR3 DNA: TGTGCCAGCAGCCACACTTGGCAGGGGGCCTACAATGAGCAGTTCTTC
clone size: many
D gene: TRBD1
V gene: TRBV3-1
J gene: TRBJ2-1

CDR3 protein: CASSRGTWQETQYF
CDR3 DNA: TGTGCCAGCAGCCGGGGGACGTGGCAAGAGACCCAGTACTTC
clone size: many
D gene: .
V gene: TRBV5-4
J gene: TRBJ2-5

CDR3 protein: CASSLTGRRAEQFF
CDR3 DNA: TGTGCCAGCAGCCTGACCGGGAGGAGGGCTGAGCAGTTCTTC
clone size: many
D gene: TRBD2
V gene: TRBV7-9
J gene: TRBJ2-1

CDR3 protein: CASSRVPGNEQYF
CDR3 DNA: TGTGCCAGCAGCCGCGTCCCCGGGAACGAGCAGTACTTC
clone size: many
D gene: .
V gene: TRBV7-8
J gene: TRBJ2-7

CDR3 protein: CSARALRARSGADTQYF
CDR3 DNA: TGCAGTGCTAGAGCGCTCCGAGCGCGGTCTGGGGCAGATACGCAGTATTTT
clone size: many
D gene: .
V gene: TRBV20-1
J gene: TRBJ2-3

CDR3 protein: CASSFRGSDTQYF
CDR3 DNA: TGTGCCAGCAGTTTTCGGGGCAGCGATACGCAGTATTTT
clone size: many
D gene: .
V gene: TRBV12-3/TRBV12-4
J gene: TRBJ2-3

CDR3 protein: CASSLGRGIYTDTQYF
CDR3 DNA: TGTGCCAGCAGCTTGGGGAGAGGGATTTACACAGATACGCAGTATTTT
clone size: many
D gene: .
V gene: TRBV11-2
J gene: TRBJ2-3

CDR3 protein: CASSSQALGTSGTDTQYF
CDR3 DNA: TGTGCCAGCAGTTCCCAAGCGTTAGGGACTAGCGGCACAGATACGCAGTATTTT
clone size: many
D gene: TRBD2
V gene: TRBV6-5
J gene: TRBJ2-3

CDR3 protein: CASSSPGLARANEQFF
CDR3 DNA: TGCGCCAGCAGCTCCCCAGGACTAGCGAGGGCAAATGAGCAGTTCTTC
clone size: many
D gene: TRBD2
V gene: TRBV5-1
J gene: TRBJ2-1

CDR3 protein: CASSSQGTGEQYF
CDR3 DNA: TGTGCCAGCAGCTCGCAGGGTACAGGCGAGCAGTACTTC
clone size: many
D gene: .
V gene: TRBV7-9
J gene: TRBJ2-7

CDR3 protein: CSVEDLVQGPVF
CDR3 DNA: TGCAGCGTTGAAGATCTGGTACAGGGCCCGGTCTTC
clone size: many
D gene: .
V gene: TRBV29-1
J gene: TRBJ2-7

CDR3 protein: CASTPHGRSTGELFF
CDR3 DNA: TGTGCCAGCACCCCCCACGGGAGATCAACCGGGGAGCTGTTTTTT
clone size: many
D gene: .
V gene: TRBV12-3/TRBV12-4
J gene: TRBJ2-2

CDR3 protein: CASALESGYNEQFF
CDR3 DNA: TGCGCCAGCGCACTTGAGTCGGGATACAATGAGCAGTTCTTC
clone size: many
D gene: .
V gene: TRBV5-1
J gene: TRBJ2-1

CDR3 protein: CATSERQLDQPQHF
CDR3 DNA: TGTGCCACCAGTGAGCGACAGCTTGATCAGCCCCAGCATTTT
clone size: many
D gene: .
V gene: TRBV24-1
J gene: TRBJ1-5

CDR3 protein: CSVGSSGYEQYF
CDR3 DNA: TGCAGCGTTGGAAGTTCCGGTTACGAGCAGTACTTC
clone size: many
D gene: .
V gene: TRBV29-1
J gene: TRBJ2-7

CDR3 protein: CASSIRGPTGGLAAAADNEQFF
CDR3 DNA: TGTGCCAGTAGTATACGGGGCCCAACTGGGGGACTAGCGGCCGCGGCGGACAATGAGCAGTTCTTC
clone size: few
D gene: TRBD2
V gene: TRBV19
J gene: TRBJ2-1

CDR3 protein: CASSQVGREPGFSSTDTQYF
CDR3 DNA: TGCGCCAGCAGCCAAGTAGGTCGGGAACCGGGATTCTCTAGCACAGATACGCAGTATTTT
clone size: many
D gene: .
V gene: TRBV4-3
J gene: TRBJ2-3